The clone carrying this T cell receptor beta chain occurred a few times. Antigen unknown. The sample is drawn from a study of CD8 T cells in ankylosing spondylitis. General study points: A TCR beta motif of 8 or 9 highly homologous variants appeared characteristic of ankylosing spondylitis blood. In synovial fluid and blood from reactive arthritis, some motif variants were previously reported. Clones tied to disease were said to be significantly enriched in matched ankylosing spondylitis synovial fluid.

5'-RACE, quantitative and with molecular barcodes, yielded the TCR beta libraries. TCRdb redid the calling of the 5' RACE reads with MiXCR, one entry per CDR3 protein. The sample consists of about 800,000 distinct CDR3 sequences, 12% of them appearing once. This TCR was sampled from a male donor with ankylosing spondylitis. The sample taken for sequencing was blood, either unsorted or a sorted T cell fraction (not recorded which).

This chain's CDR3 is CASSWGLAGEDTQYF. CDR3 in DNA: TGCGCCAGCAGCTGGGGACTAGCGGGGGAAGATACGCAGTATTTT. V and J are TRBV5-1 and TRBJ2-3; 14 bases agree with TRBD2. Germline V CDR1 and CDR2: SGHRS, YFSETQ. The junction had 2 bases not matched to a gene; V was cut back by 3 bases and J by 5 bases. This CDR3 has 15 residues.